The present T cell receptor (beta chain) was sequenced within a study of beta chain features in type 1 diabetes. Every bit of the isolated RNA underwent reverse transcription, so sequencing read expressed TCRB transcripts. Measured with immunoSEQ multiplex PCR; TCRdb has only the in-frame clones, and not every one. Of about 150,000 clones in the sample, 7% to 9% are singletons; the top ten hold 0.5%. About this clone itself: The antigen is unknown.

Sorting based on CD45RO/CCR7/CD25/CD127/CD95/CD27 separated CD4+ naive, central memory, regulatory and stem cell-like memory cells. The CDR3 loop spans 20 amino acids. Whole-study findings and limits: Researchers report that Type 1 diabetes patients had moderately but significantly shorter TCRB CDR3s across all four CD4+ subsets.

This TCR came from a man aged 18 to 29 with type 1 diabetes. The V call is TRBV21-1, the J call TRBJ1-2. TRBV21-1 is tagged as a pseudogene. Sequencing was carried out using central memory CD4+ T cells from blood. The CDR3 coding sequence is TGTGCCAGCAGCAAAGCTGGTGTTGGGATGCGGGAGAGCCGGGGCTATGGCTACACCTTC. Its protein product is CASSKAGVGMRESRGYGYTF.